The entry that follows covers one T cell receptor (beta chain) sequence. Its antigen is unknown. The sample belongs to a study of blood T cells in healthy people across ages. Broader study findings: TCR beta diversity, measured per million T cells, fell in a roughly linear way with age. The long-lived group displayed more naive CD4+ cells, plus higher diversity, than the aged donors did.

V shed 4 bases and J shed 3 bases, with 11 bases lying between them. Germline-derived CDR1 and CDR2 are SGHTA and FQGNSA. There are 14 residues in the CDR3. Alongside a J-beta primer mix, a sample-barcoded 5' primer served in a second PCR lasting roughly 7 to 12 cycles. TCRdb independently ran MiXCR on the 5' RACE reads; one entry per CDR3 protein. The table has about 540,000 distinct CDR3 sequences, less than 25% seen once. These data were also filed under a second study, of T cells of mothers and their children. From that report: In each mother, TCR beta CDR3 reads exceeded 8 million; in each child, they numbered 3 million to 3.5 million. With unrelated pairs as the comparison, related mother-child pairs had a slightly higher overlap that was not significant.

This clonotype originated in a boy aged 10-17 years in good health. Sequenced input: blood. The chain combines TRBV7-2 with TRBJ2-3; a possible D gene is TRBD2 (5 bases). The DNA of the CDR3 is TGTGCCAGCAGCTCGGGATTGCAGACAGATACGCAGTATTTT. Its protein is CASSSGLQTDTQYF.